The subject of this entry is one T cell receptor beta chain. The germline CDR1 and CDR2 sequences are SEHNR and FQNEAQ (reference sequence). There are 15 residues in the CDR3. Trimming removed 1 base from V and 3 bases from J, with 12 bases in between. The data stem from a study of T cells in localized non-small cell lung cancer. Assay: immunoSEQ multiplex PCR; the TCRdb copy retains only in-frame clones and omits some. Of 15,000 or so clones listed, approximately 89% are singletons. The sequences come from peripheral blood mononuclear cells, collected before any cancer treatment. The V and J genes are TRBV7-9 and TRBJ2-5, with a tentative D call TRBD1 (5 bases). This sequence was found in a man aged 35 to 69 with stage III lung adenocarcinoma. CDR3 protein: CASSLGLGVEETQYF. CDR3 sequence (DNA): TGTGCCAGCAGCTTAGGGTTAGGGGTAGAAGAGACCCAGTACTTC.